A single sample gave rise to the 18 T cell receptor beta chains below, sequenced in a study of tumor-infiltrating lymphocytes in primary liver carcinoma. Starting material of 450 to 500 ng total RNA yielded TCR beta cDNA via a constant-region primer. ARM-PCR, slightly modified, supplied the TCR beta libraries through three nested multiplex PCR rounds. The first two PCR rounds used TRBV1-TRBV30 primers with a Cbeta primer, 10 cycles each. TCRdb fed the multiplex PCR reads into MiXCR, producing one record per CDR3 protein. This repertoire shows 65,000 to 80,000 distinct CDR3 sequences, more than 60% found once; its top ten account for about a quarter. The roughly 17-31 mg bulk tissue piece was not sorted before simultaneous RNA and DNA extraction. Sequenced material: liver tumor tissue from sampling region 4. This sample's subset: tumor region T4, right-lateral pole. The receptors originated from a man in his forties or fifties with primary liver carcinoma and hepatitis B virus infection.

As to this clonotype: Given a much more abundant clone one base away, this may be a read error. V is TRBV28 and J is TRBJ2-6, with D uncertain. The CDR3 has 14 amino acids. CDR1 and CDR2 (germline): MDHEN, SYDVKM. The chain's CDR3 is CASNLGYGANVLTF. The CDR3 DNA sequence: TGTGCCAGCAATTTAGGGTATGGGGCCAACGTCCTGACTTTC.

This clonotype occurred once. At one of its ends the junction is not consistent with the germline gene, which may arise from a read error. This chain connects TRBV29-1 to TRBJ2-2, with D possibly TRBD1 on 6 matching bases. CDR1 and CDR2 (germline): SQVTM, ANQGSEA. This CDR3 contains 13 residues. CDR3: CRVDRQDTGVLFF. CDR3 bases: TGCCGCGTTGACCGACAGGACACCGGGGTGCTGTTTTTT.

In its sample, this clonotype ranks as medium-sized (0.01 to 0.1%). The rearrangement joins TRBV5-5 to TRBJ1-1; tentative D call: TRBD1 (6 bases). Germline CDR1 reads SGHKS; CDR2 reads YYEKEE (reference sequence). V lost 5 bases and J lost 6, with 17 bases in between. The CDR3 contains 14 residues. The CDR3 DNA sequence: TGTGCCAGCAGTCCTACAGGGTCTTCCCCTGAAGCTTTCTTT. This encodes CASSPTGSSPEAFF.

About this clonotype itself: Since the CDR3 does not end with the conserved phenylalanine or tryptophan, this likely comes from a read error. No DNA is shown, since the ends of the CDR3 on it are uncertain; the CDR3 is the one TCRdb lists. J is TRBJ2-7 and V is TRBV28; the listed D gene, TRBD1, was not tested against the DNA. Inclusive of both ends, the CDR3 amounts to 13 amino acids. The germline gives CDR1 MDHEN, CDR2 SYDVKM. This chain's CDR3 is CAKATVPSYERYL.

Note on this clonotype: The junction does not match germline at one end; this may be a read error. The V call is TRBV19, the J call TRBJ2-1; 7 nucleotides agree with TRBD2. Germline V lookup: CDR1 LNHDA, CDR2 SQIVND (reference sequence). The CDR3 loop spans 13 amino acids. The CDR3 protein is CTSSMRTSNREFF. The CDR3 nucleotides read TGTACCAGTAGTATGAGGACTAGTAATCGGGAGTTCTTC.

This clonotype was seen more than once but under ten times. One junction end disagrees with the germline gene, perhaps due to a read error. The chain employs TRBV28 and TRBJ2-1, with 8 bases fitting TRBD2. This CDR3 is 13 amino acids long. The germline V gene has CDR1 MDHEN and CDR2 SYDVKM. The CDR3 protein is CARKEAGDNEQFF. The CDR3 nucleotides are TGTGCCCGCAAAGAAGCGGGGGACAATGAACAGTTCTTC.

This chain uses TRBV4-1 with TRBJ1-1, with D possibly being TRBD1 (5 bases). V was trimmed by 0 bases and J by 7 bases, leaving 18 bases between them. Germline CDR1 MGHRA, CDR2 YSYEKL. This CDR3 has 16 amino acids. The CDR3 protein is CASSQDLVRMDIEAFF. CDR3 coding DNA: TGCGCCAGCAGCCAAGATCTGGTGAGGATGGACATTGAAGCTTTCTTT.

The gene calls are TRBV6-6 and TRBJ2-1, with D unresolved. The CDR3 is 12 residues long. The germline V and J ends were trimmed by 11 bases and 6 bases, with 14 bases remaining between them. Germline V gene data show CDR1 as MNHNY and CDR2 as SVGAGI (reference sequence). CDR3 coding DNA: TGTGCCTGCATTTACTCGGTCAATGAGCAGTTCTTC. Translation: CACIYSVNEQFF.

The genes are TRBV6-1 and TRBJ2-5; TRBD2 matches 9 bases. This CDR3 contains 17 residues. Germline CDR1 is MNHNS and CDR2 is SASEGT. J gave up 9 bases and V 3 bases, and 17 bases lay outside the gene matches. CDR3 nucleotides: TGTGCCAGCAGTGACCTTTGGACTAGCGATTCTGGGGAGGCCCAGTACTTC. The encoded protein is CASSDLWTSDSGEAQYF.

The chain combines TRBV6-1 with TRBJ2-7; D gene ambiguous. V shed 10 bases and J shed 3 bases, with 16 bases lying between them. The V gene's germline CDR1 is MNHNS and CDR2 SASEGT. This CDR3 spans 13 amino acids. The CDR3 is CAITEWVIYEQYF. In nucleotides, the CDR3 is TGTGCCATCACTGAATGGGTTATCTACGAGCAGTACTTC.

As to this clonotype: This clone may be a read error of a much larger clone one base away. The rearrangement uses TRBV28 and TRBJ1-1, with D unclear. The CDR3 sequence is 14 residues long. Germline values: CDR1 MDHEN, CDR2 SYDVKM. The V end lost 2 bases, the J end lost 5 bases, and 12 bases lay between the germline ends. The CDR3 here is CASSLDTERTEAFF. The CDR3 DNA sequence: TGTGCCAGCAGTTTAGACACGGAGAGGACTGAAGCTTTCTTT.

Only a few counts were recorded for this clonotype. It is likely a read error, because the conserved phenylalanine at the end of the CDR3 is missing. No DNA is shown, since the ends of the CDR3 on it are uncertain; the CDR3 is the one TCRdb lists. The chain carries TRBV29-1 and TRBJ2-1; the DNA was not used to check the table's D call, TRBD1. Including both end residues, the CDR3 is 14 amino acids long. CDR1 SQVTM and CDR2 ANQGSEA come from the germline V gene. The CDR3 sequence is CSGLPGQGVDEQFL.

On this clonotype itself: A junction end diverges from the germline sequence, so it may reflect a read error. V is TRBV11-2 and J is TRBJ2-5, with a weak D call TRBD1 (6 bases). Looked up from germline, CDR1 is SGHAT and CDR2 is FQNNGV. This CDR3 spans 17 amino acids. This CDR3 is CASSLVCGGSQQETHYF. CDR3 DNA: TGTGCCAGCAGCTTAGTCTGTGGGGGCAGTCAGCAAGAGACCCACTACTTC.

This clonotype occurred a few times. This clone may be a read error of a much larger clone one base away. The chain couples TRBV14 to TRBJ2-3, with D perhaps TRBD2 (6 bases). The CDR3 consists of 15 residues. Germline CDR1 reads SGHDN; CDR2 reads FVKESK. V was cut by 4 bases and J by 2 bases, with 13 bases left in between. The CDR3 here is CASSRVGGATDTQYF. Here the CDR3 DNA reads TGTGCCAGCAGCCGAGTTGGAGGGGCCACAGATACGCAGTATTTT. Combining the CDR3 with reference TRBV14 and TRBJ2-3 gives the whole variable domain EAGVTQFPSHSVIEKGQTVTLRCDPISGHDNLYWYRRVMGKEIKFLLHFVKESKQDESGMPNNRFLAERTGGTYSTLKVQPAELEDSGVYFCASSRVGGATDTQYFGPGTRLTVL.

As to this clonotype: This CDR3 fails to terminate in the conserved phenylalanine or tryptophan, so it likely reflects a read error. This rearrangement joins TRBV11-2 to TRBJ2-3; D not certain. The germline V gene encodes CDR1 SGHAT and CDR2 FQNNGV. The CDR3 has 13 residues. The DNA for the CDR3 is TGTGCCATCAGCCACTGGACCACGGATACGCAGTATATT. It encodes CAISHWTTDTQYI.

Comments on this clonotype: Given the absence of the conserved phenylalanine or tryptophan at the CDR3 end, a read error is likely. V and J are TRBV19 and TRBJ2-5; 7 bases are shared with TRBD2. Germline V gene data show CDR1 as LNHDA and CDR2 as SQIVND (reference sequence). J lost 1 base, V lost 7 bases, and 9 bases had no gene match. The CDR3 totals 15 residues. The CDR3 protein is CASTVSGYPQETQYL. CDR3 bases: TGTGCCAGTACCGTTAGCGGGTACCCCCAAGAGACCCAGTACCTC.

This clonotype was counted between two and nine times. As DNA, the CDR3 is TGCAGTGCTGGGATGGGGGGAGAGACCCAGTACTTC. Translated, it gives CSAGMGGETQYF. The chain employs TRBV20-1 and TRBJ2-5, with D tentatively TRBD2 (6 bases). The ends were cut back, 5 bases at V and 4 bases at J, with 11 bases in the middle. The length of the CDR3 is 12 residues. Germline CDR1 is DFQATT and CDR2 is SNEGSKA (reference sequence).

This clonotype showed up many times. The chain combines TRBV10-3 with TRBJ2-4; D not certain. The CDR3 loop spans 14 amino acids. With 4 bases removed from V and 2 bases from J, the gap between germline ends came to 9 bases. Germline lookup yields CDR1 ENHRY and CDR2 SYGVKD. This chain's CDR3 is CAISASATKNIQYF. The DNA for the CDR3 is TGTGCCATCAGTGCCTCGGCAACCAAAAACATTCAGTACTTC.